Described below is a single T cell receptor (beta chain) sequence and its context. What it binds is not known. These data belong to a study of response to subunit inactivated influenza vaccine. TCRdb recomputed calls from the RT-PCR reads with MiXCR, one row per CDR3 protein. The data contain 150,000 to 200,000 distinct CDR3 sequences, under 13% of them seen just once; the ten biggest clones take up roughly 12%. CDR3 length: 16 amino acids. Looked up from germline, CDR1 is SGHDT and CDR2 is YYEEEE. Trimming cost V 4 bases and J 5 bases; bases outside gene matches: 9. Study observations and caveats: That few new T cells are recruited by each seasonal influenza vaccination was the authors' suggestion.

The chain links TRBV5-6 to TRBJ2-5, with 12 nucleotides matching TRBD2. This specimen consisted of non-naive T cells sorted from PBMCs, obtained roughly 47 days after vaccination. The receptor comes from a man in his fifties who received an inactivated influenza vaccine. The CDR3 DNA follows: TGTGCCAGCAGCCTAAGACTAGCGGGAGTCGGGGAGACCCAGTACTTC. It encodes CASSLRLAGVGETQYF.